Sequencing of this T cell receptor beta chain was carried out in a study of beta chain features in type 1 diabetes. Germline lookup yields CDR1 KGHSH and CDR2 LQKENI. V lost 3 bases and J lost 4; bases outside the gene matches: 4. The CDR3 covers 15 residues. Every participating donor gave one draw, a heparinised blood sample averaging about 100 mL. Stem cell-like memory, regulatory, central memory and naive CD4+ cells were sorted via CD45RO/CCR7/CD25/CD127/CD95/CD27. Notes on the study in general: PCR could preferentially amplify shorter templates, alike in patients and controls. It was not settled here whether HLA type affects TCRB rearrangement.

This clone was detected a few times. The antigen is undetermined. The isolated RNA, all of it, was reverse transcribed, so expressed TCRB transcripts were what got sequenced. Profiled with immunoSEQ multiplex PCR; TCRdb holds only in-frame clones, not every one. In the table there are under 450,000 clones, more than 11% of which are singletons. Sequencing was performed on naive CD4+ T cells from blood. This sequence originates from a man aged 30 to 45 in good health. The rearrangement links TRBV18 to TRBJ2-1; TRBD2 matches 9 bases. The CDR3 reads CASSPSGGSYNEQFF. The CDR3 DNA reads TGTGCCAGCTCACCTAGCGGGGGCTCGTACAATGAGCAGTTCTTC. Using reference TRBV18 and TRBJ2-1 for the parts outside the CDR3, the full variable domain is NAGVMQNPRHLVRRRGQEARLRCSPMKGHSHVYWYRQLPEEGLKFMVYLQKENIIDESGMPKERFSAEFPKEGPSILRIQQVVRGDSAAYFCASSPSGGSYNEQFFGPGTRLTVL.